What follows are 21 T cell receptor beta chains derived from one specimen sequenced in a study of spatial heterogeneity in lung cancer. Specified time point: blood at routine non-recurrence follow-up after resection. TCRdb fed the 5' RACE reads into MiXCR, producing one record per CDR3 protein. The table shows roughly 70,000 distinct CDR3 sequences, with over 7% occurring only once. Sequenced material: PBMCs, taken at follow-up. These receptors were obtained from a female donor with early-stage non-small cell lung cancer.

Concerning this clonotype: No conserved phenylalanine or tryptophan is present at the end of the CDR3, so a read error is the likely explanation. The chain is built from TRBV20-1 and TRBJ2-7; 7 nucleotides align to TRBD2. There are 14 residues in the CDR3. With 1 base clipped from V and 2 bases from J, the junction kept 5 bases outside the gene matches. Germline lookup yields CDR1 DFQATT and CDR2 SNEGSKA (reference sequence). The CDR3 coding sequence is TGCAGTGCTAGAGTCGGGAGCGGGACCTACGAGCAGTACTCC. Translated: CSARVGSGTYEQYS.

This clonotype was recorded at least ten times. The chain links TRBV3-1 to TRBJ2-7; TRBD2 agrees at 10 bases. The J segment lost 4 bases and the V segment lost 3 bases, leaving 6 bases of the junction unmatched. The CDR3 length is 15 residues. Germline CDR1 reads LGHDT; CDR2 reads YNNKEL (reference sequence). The CDR3 spells CASSHRTSGDYEQYF. In DNA, the CDR3 is TGTGCCAGCAGCCACAGGACTAGCGGAGATTACGAGCAGTACTTC.

This clonotype came up many times. The J gene is TRBJ2-6, the V gene TRBV27; D remains ambiguous. Germline V gene data show CDR1 as MNHEY and CDR2 as SMNVEV (reference sequence). The CDR3 contains 17 residues. V shed 2 bases and J shed 0 bases, with 11 bases lying between them. The CDR3 loop reads CASSLGRSGSGANVLTF. CDR3 sequence (DNA): TGTGCCAGCAGTTTAGGGCGGTCAGGCTCTGGGGCCAACGTCCTGACTTTC.

V gene TRBV5-1 combines with J gene TRBJ1-1; D gene unclear. The length of the CDR3 is 17 residues. Germline values: CDR1 SGHRS, CDR2 YFSETQ. V was shortened by 0 bases and J by 6 bases, with 21 bases between the two germline ends. The CDR3 DNA is TGCGCCAGCAGCTTGGGGCCGGGATCCTATGAAGCCTCTGAAGCTTTCTTT. This codes for CASSLGPGSYEASEAFF.

The table lists this clonotype with many counts. The chain joins TRBV5-1 to TRBJ2-1; 8 bases agree with TRBD2. The length of the CDR3 is 14 residues. CDR1 is SGHRS, CDR2 YFSETQ, per germline. The V gene end was trimmed by 6 bases and the J gene end by 7 bases; junction bases not matched to a gene: 9. CDR3 nucleotide sequence: TGCGCCAGCACCAGGAGCGGGAGTTCGAATGAGCAGTTCTTC. Its protein is CASTRSGSSNEQFF.

This clonotype was counted many times. The chain uses TRBV7-9 and TRBJ1-6; no clear D. Deletions cut 1 base from V and 10 bases from J, with 5 bases between. The CDR3 is 12 amino acids. The germline V gene has CDR1 SEHNR and CDR2 FQNEAQ (reference sequence). CDR3 in amino acids: CASSLGESPLHF. The CDR3 nucleotides are TGTGCCAGCAGCTTAGGGGAGTCACCCCTCCACTTT. The full variable domain, completed using reference TRBV7-9 and TRBJ1-6, is DTGVSQNPRHKITKRGQNVTFRCDPISEHNRLYWYRQTLGQGPEFLTYFQNEAQLEKSRLLSDRFSAERPKGSFSTLEIQRTEQGDSAMYLCASSLGESPLHFGNGTRLTVT.

This clonotype has ten or more counts. V and J are TRBV7-6 and TRBJ1-6; 7 nucleotides match TRBD1. The V gene's germline CDR1 is SGHVS and CDR2 FNYEAQ. The CDR3 is 14 residues long. J was trimmed by 5 bases and V by 3 bases; bases with no gene match: 1. The CDR3 loop reads CASSFGQDNSPLHF. The CDR3 coding sequence is TGTGCCAGCAGCTTCGGACAGGATAATTCACCCCTCCACTTT.

This clonotype was counted between two and nine times. The CDR3: CASTSEGRNTEAFF. DNA of the CDR3: TGCGCCAGCACCTCGGAGGGGCGGAACACTGAAGCTTTCTTT. This sequence joins TRBV10-2 and TRBJ1-1; D might be TRBD1 (5 bases). The CDR3 length is 14 residues. Germline CDR1 reads WSHSY; CDR2 reads SAAADI. Trimming took off 7 bases at V and 1 base at J, with 13 bases between the two ends.

This clonotype was seen repeatedly, ten times or more. V and J are TRBV7-2 and TRBJ2-5; TRBD2 agrees at 11 bases. This CDR3 is built from 16 residues. V lost 3 bases and J lost 1; bases outside the gene matches: 4. The germline gives CDR1 SGHTA, CDR2 FQGNSA. In DNA, the CDR3 is TGTGCCAGCAGCTTGGGACTAGCGGTAATCCAAGAGACCCAGTACTTC. This encodes CASSLGLAVIQETQYF.

Ten or more counts support this clonotype. CDR3 protein: CASSSGTYRGDEQFF. CDR3 bases: TGTGCCAGCAGCTCCGGGACTTACAGAGGGGATGAGCAGTTCTTC. The J gene is TRBJ2-1, the V gene TRBV7-9; tentative D call: TRBD2 (6 bases). The germline gives CDR1 SEHNR, CDR2 FQNEAQ (reference sequence). The CDR3 runs 15 residues. V lost 4 bases, J lost 8 bases, and 18 bases lay in between.

The rearrangement uses TRBV12-3 or TRBV12-4 and TRBJ1-6; TRBD1 might be the D (5 bases). This CDR3 is 14 amino acids long. V was trimmed by 6 bases and J by 4 bases, leaving 10 bases between them. The CDR3 sequence is CASSPGQYNSPLHF. CDR3 in DNA: TGTGCCAGCAGCCCCGGACAATATAATTCACCCCTCCACTTT.

Ten or more counts support this clonotype. The gene calls are TRBV5-1 and TRBJ1-1; TRBD1 aligns across 10 bases. This CDR3 is 15 amino acids long. CDR1 and CDR2 from the germline V gene are SGHRS and YFSETQ. V lost 4 bases, J lost 5 bases, and 8 bases stayed unmatched. In DNA, the CDR3 is TGCGCCAGCAGCCTGCGGACAGGGGGGGATACTGAAGCTTTCTTT. Translating it yields CASSLRTGGDTEAFF.

A few counts support this clonotype. The chain recombines TRBV23-1 with TRBJ1-5; D perhaps matches TRBD1 (6 bases). TRBV23-1 is flagged as an ORF with uncertain function. The CDR3 has 17 residues. Trimming removed 2 bases from V and 3 bases from J, with 17 bases in between. As DNA, the CDR3 is TGCGCCAGCAGTCAACCCAGGGGACGCAGCGCCAATCAGCCCCAGCATTTT. Protein: CASSQPRGRSANQPQHF.

This clonotype turned up a few times. CDR3 sequence reads: CASSPGVSGELFF. DNA of the CDR3: TGTGCCAGCTCACCAGGGGTGTCCGGGGAGCTGTTTTTT. The chain employs TRBV18 and TRBJ2-2; D not resolved. The CDR3 totals 13 residues. Per the germline V gene, CDR1 is KGHSH and CDR2 is LQKENI. V gave up 2 bases and J gave up 6 bases, with 7 bases separating them.

The sample holds many counts of this clonotype. The rearrangement joins TRBV5-1 to TRBJ2-2, with 10 bases fitting TRBD2. Germline-derived CDR1 and CDR2 are SGHRS and YFSETQ. The junction had 6 bases not matched to a gene; V was cut back by 0 bases and J by 4 bases. The CDR3 runs to 17 residues. CDR3: CASSLALAGAGTGELFF. The CDR3 nucleotides read TGCGCCAGCAGCTTGGCCCTAGCGGGAGCCGGCACCGGGGAGCTGTTTTTT.

The sample holds many counts of this clonotype. The gene calls are TRBV3-1 and TRBJ1-6; unclear D gene. This CDR3 region has 15 residues. The V and J ends lost 2 bases and 8 bases respectively, with 13 bases between them. CDR1 is LGHDT and CDR2 is YNNKEL in the germline V gene (reference sequence). CDR3 residues: CASSQTWISYSPLHF. The CDR3 nucleotides read TGTGCCAGCAGCCAAACATGGATTTCTTATTCACCCCTCCACTTT.

The DNA of the CDR3 is TGCAGTGCGCCAAAGTATCTCGCTGGAAACACCATATATTTT. It codes for CSAPKYLAGNTIYF. V and J are TRBV20-1 and TRBJ1-3, with unresolved D. Trimming took off 6 bases at V and 2 bases at J, with 14 bases between the two ends. The CDR3 runs 14 residues. Germline V CDR1 and CDR2: DFQATT, SNEGSKA (reference sequence).

The genes are TRBV7-2 and TRBJ2-1; possibly TRBD2 for D (5 bases). V was pared by 1 base and J by 10 bases, with 8 bases between. The CDR3 consists of 12 residues. Germline loops: CDR1 SGHTA, CDR2 FQGNSA. Here the CDR3 DNA reads TGTGCCAGCAGCTTAGTAGCGAAGGAGCAGTTCTTC. Translated: CASSLVAKEQFF.

This clonotype was counted only a few times. The junction departs from germline at one end; a sequencing error may be responsible. The V and J genes are TRBV7-6 and TRBJ2-5; no clear D. The CDR3 is made up of 13 amino acids. Germline V CDR1 and CDR2: SGHVS, FNYEAQ. CDR3 sequence reads: CASSAAYQETQCF. Here the CDR3 DNA reads TGTGCCAGCAGCGCCGCCTACCAAGAGACCCAGTGCTTC.

CDR3 region: CASSLGAGDTQYF. In DNA, the CDR3 is TGTGCCAGCAGCTTGGGAGCGGGAGATACGCAGTATTTT. The chain is built from TRBV7-2 and TRBJ2-3, with a possible D match to TRBD2 (6 bases). V was trimmed by 3 bases and J by 5 bases, leaving 9 bases between them. Germline lookup yields CDR1 SGHTA and CDR2 FQGNSA. The length of the CDR3 is 13 residues.

This clonotype was observed many times. The chain couples TRBV9 to TRBJ1-1; the D is unclear. Germline V lookup: CDR1 SGDLS, CDR2 YYNGEE. The CDR3 runs to 13 residues. The V and J ends lost 0 bases and 5 bases respectively, with 8 bases between them. Here the CDR3 DNA reads TGTGCCAGCAGCGTAGGCCCGGGTACTGAAGCTTTCTTT. The encoded protein is CASSVGPGTEAFF.